This T cell receptor beta chain emerged from a study of T cell responses to AZD1222 COVID-19 vaccine. Study-level results: Spike-wide vaccine-associated CD4 TCRs dominated at 160-218 and 743-854. Per reports, nearly half of all spike-specific TCRs target regions that are unmutated in variants. Among the donors, most were white British and more were female, and clonal diversity was possibly underestimated.

TCRdb keeps only in-frame clones here, not all; method: immunoSEQ multiplex PCR. The sample has 100,000 to 150,000 clones, approximately 91% seen once. The germline CDR1 and CDR2 sequences are SEHNR and FQNEAQ (reference sequence). V was trimmed by 2 bases and J by 2 bases, leaving 9 bases between them. The CDR3 has 14 residues. Details on this clone: Its antigen is not known.

This sequence originates from an adult who received the AZD1222 COVID-19 vaccine. Here the sequenced sample was peripheral blood, taken 28 days after the second AZD1222 dose. The chain employs TRBV7-9 and TRBJ1-1; no reliable D call. The CDR3 sequence: CASSLNGLNTEAFF. Here the CDR3 DNA reads TGTGCCAGCAGCTTAAACGGGCTTAACACTGAAGCTTTCTTT.